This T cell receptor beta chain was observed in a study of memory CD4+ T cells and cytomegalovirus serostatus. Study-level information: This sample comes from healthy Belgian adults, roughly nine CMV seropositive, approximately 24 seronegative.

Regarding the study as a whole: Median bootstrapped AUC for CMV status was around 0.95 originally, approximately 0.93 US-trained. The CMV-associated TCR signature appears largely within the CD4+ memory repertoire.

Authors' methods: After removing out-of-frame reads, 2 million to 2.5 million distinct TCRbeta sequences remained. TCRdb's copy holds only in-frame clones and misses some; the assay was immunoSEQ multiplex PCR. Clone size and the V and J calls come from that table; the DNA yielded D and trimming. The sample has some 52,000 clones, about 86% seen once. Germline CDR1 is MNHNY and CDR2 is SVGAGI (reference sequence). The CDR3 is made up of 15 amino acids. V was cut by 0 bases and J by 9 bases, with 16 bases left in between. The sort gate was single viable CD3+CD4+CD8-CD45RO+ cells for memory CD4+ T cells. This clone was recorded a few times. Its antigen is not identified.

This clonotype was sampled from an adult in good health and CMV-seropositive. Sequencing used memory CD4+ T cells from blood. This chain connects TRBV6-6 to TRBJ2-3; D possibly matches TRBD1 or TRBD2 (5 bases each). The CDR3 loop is CASSYSDTRDGTQYF. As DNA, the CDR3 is TGTGCCAGCAGTTACTCGGACACGAGGGACGGGACGCAGTATTTT.